The present entry profiles one T cell receptor beta chain with its context. TCRdb keeps only in-frame clones here, not all; method: immunoSEQ multiplex PCR. The sample has approximately 2,000,000 clones, roughly 92% seen once. The data belong to a study of shared clonotypes between healthy human individuals. CDR1 is SGHNT and CDR2 is YYREEE in the germline V gene (reference sequence). Unmatched junction bases numbered 4, after V lost 0 bases and J lost 0 bases. CDR3 length: 16 amino acids. This chain uses TRBV5-4 with TRBJ1-2; 8 positions agree with TRBD1. The receptor's source is a man aged 18 to 35 in good health. Some clones in this sample may be carry-over from other donors' samples. Sequenced input: naive CD4+ T cells from PBMCs. As for subset: CD45RA+ positively selected. The CDR3 is CASSLGGQEANYGYTF. The CDR3 nucleotides are TGTGCCAGCAGCTTGGGGGGACAGGAGGCTAACTATGGCTACACCTTC.